What follows are 31 T cell receptor beta chains derived from one specimen sequenced in a study of shared clonotypes between healthy human individuals. TCRdb keeps only in-frame clones here, not all; method: immunoSEQ multiplex PCR. This table has approximately 980,000 clones, about 80% appearing once. The specimen was memory CD4+ T cells sorted from blood. Subset given: CD45RA-negative fraction. The source is a young man in good health.

The J gene is TRBJ2-3, the V gene TRBV28; D is perhaps TRBD2 (5 bases). V lost 1 base and J 4 bases, leaving 12 bases between the germline ends. Germline CDR1 and CDR2: MDHEN and SYDVKM. The CDR3 is 15 amino acids. The CDR3 loop is CASSLSGLGSDTQYF. The CDR3 DNA is TGTGCCAGCAGTTTATCGGGGTTGGGGTCAGATACGCAGTATTTT.

There are a few counts of this clone. The chain is built from TRBV7-2 and TRBJ2-7; the D gene is possibly TRBD2 (6 bases). The CDR3 is 11 amino acids. Per the germline V gene, CDR1 is SGHTA and CDR2 is FQGNSA. V lost 9 bases to trimming and J lost 5 bases, with 11 bases between them. CDR3: CASGGTNEQYF. In nucleotides, the CDR3 is TGTGCCAGTGGAGGGACCAACGAGCAGTACTTC.

The chain recombines TRBV30 with TRBJ2-2; no clear D gene. The CDR3 contains 14 residues. V gave up 0 bases and J gave up 1 base, with 6 bases separating them. CDR1 and CDR2 from the germline V gene are GTSNPN and SVGIG (reference sequence). In nucleotides, the CDR3 is TGTGCCTGGAGTGTACGCGGGAACACCGGGGAGCTGTTTTTT. Its protein is CAWSVRGNTGELFF. Filled out from reference TRBV30 and TRBJ2-2, the complete variable domain reads SQTIHQWPATLVQPVGSPLSLECTVEGTSNPNLYWYRQAAGRGLQLLFYSVGIGQISSEVPQNLSASRPQDRQFILSSKKLLLSDSGFYLCAWSVRGNTGELFFGEGSRLTVL.

The V gene is TRBV27, the J gene TRBJ2-1; D not resolved. The CDR3 spans 15 residues. The germline CDR1 and CDR2 sequences are MNHEY and SMNVEV (reference sequence). V was cut by 5 bases and J by 3 bases, with 14 bases left in between. The CDR3 region has the DNA TGTGCCAGCAGTCCTTACTCGGTGAACTACAATGAGCAGTTCTTC. It encodes CASSPYSVNYNEQFF.

This clone was counted between two and nine times. The chain joins TRBV6-6 to TRBJ2-7; 9 positions match TRBD1. Germline V lookup: CDR1 MNHNY, CDR2 SVGAGI (reference sequence). This CDR3 contains 11 residues. Unmatched junction bases numbered 0, after V lost 5 bases and J lost 7 bases. The CDR3 region is CASSGTGEQYF. The CDR3 region has the DNA TGTGCCAGCAGTGGGACAGGGGAGCAGTACTTC.

Comment on this clone: Other DNA sequences in the sample encode the same CDR3. The chain joins TRBV6-6 to TRBJ2-5, with D unresolved. CDR3 length equals 13 residues. V lost 2 bases and J 5 bases, leaving 9 bases between the germline ends. Germline V gives CDR1 MNHNY, CDR2 SVGAGI (reference sequence). The CDR3 nucleotides read TGTGCCAGCAGTTACGGGTTAGGCGAGACCCAGTACTTC. Translation gives CASSYGLGETQYF.

The chain combines TRBV5-1 with TRBJ1-1; possibly TRBD1 for D (6 bases). Germline V lookup: CDR1 SGHRS, CDR2 YFSETQ. There are 16 residues in the CDR3. Trimming left V 0 bases short and J 3 bases short, with 15 bases between. The CDR3: CASSLVSNRADTEAFF. The CDR3 nucleotides read TGCGCCAGCAGCTTGGTTAGTAACAGGGCTGACACTGAAGCTTTCTTT.

The chain links TRBV4-1 to TRBJ2-7; tentatively, D is TRBD2 (6 bases). The germline V gene has CDR1 MGHRA and CDR2 YSYEKL. The CDR3 is 18 residues long. The germline V and J ends were trimmed by 0 bases and 2 bases, with 20 bases remaining between them. CDR3 protein: CASSQESPQAGYTYEQYF. CDR3 nucleotide sequence: TGCGCCAGCAGCCAAGAATCCCCCCAGGCGGGGTATACCTACGAGCAGTACTTC.

V usage is TRBV2 and J usage is TRBJ2-7, with D maybe TRBD1 (7 bases). Germline V gene sequence: CDR1 SNHLY, CDR2 FYNNEI. V was pared by 2 bases and J by 7 bases, with 12 bases between. The CDR3 is 13 amino acids. The CDR3 sequence is CASSELTGREQYF. Here the CDR3 DNA reads TGTGCCAGCAGTGAATTGACAGGGAGGGAGCAGTACTTC. Combining the CDR3 with reference TRBV2 and TRBJ2-7 gives the whole variable domain EPEVTQTPSHQVTQMGQEVILRCVPISNHLYFYWYRQILGQKVEFLVSFYNNEISEKSEIFDDQFSVERPDGSNFTLKIRSTKLEDSAMYFCASSELTGREQYFGPGTRLTVT.

The chain combines TRBV2 with TRBJ1-4; TRBD1 aligns across 9 bases. CDR1 SNHLY and CDR2 FYNNEI come from the germline V gene. The CDR3 has 15 residues. V lost 2 bases to trimming and J lost 7 bases; unmatched junction nucleotides: 5. CDR3 region: CASSEQGQGSEKLFF. The CDR3 region has the DNA TGTGCCAGCAGTGAACAGGGACAGGGCTCTGAAAAACTGTTTTTT.

This clone was seen once. One end of the junction varies from germline; a read error may be responsible. The chain joins TRBV7-8 to TRBJ2-7; TRBD1 agrees at 9 bases. CDR3 length equals 11 residues. Germline V gene sequence: CDR1 SGHVS, CDR2 FQNEAQ. The CDR3 DNA reads TGTGCCAGCAGCCCCCGGGACAGGGTCTTCTTC. The encoded protein is CASSPRDRVFF. The whole variable domain, remainder taken from reference TRBV7-8 and TRBJ2-7, is GAGVSQSPRYKVAKRGQDVALRCDPISGHVSLFWYQQALGQGPEFLTYFQNEAQLDKSGLPSDRFFAERPEGSVSTLKIQRTQQEDSAVYLCASSPRDRVFFGPGTRLTVT.

The table lists this clone with a few counts. This rearrangement joins TRBV11-2 to TRBJ1-6; D is unclear. The CDR3 runs to 16 residues. With 5 bases removed from V and 4 bases from J, the gap between germline ends came to 15 bases. The germline CDR1 and CDR2 sequences are SGHAT and FQNNGV. The CDR3: CASSSERNHYNSPLHF. CDR3 bases: TGTGCCAGCAGCAGCGAGCGAAACCATTATAATTCACCCCTCCACTTT.

The V and J genes are TRBV5-1 and TRBJ1-1; D is unclear. The CDR3 sequence is 12 residues long. Per germline, CDR1 SGHRS and CDR2 YFSETQ. Deletions cut 6 bases from V and 4 bases from J, with 10 bases between. CDR3 protein: CASKSGFTEAFF. Written as DNA, the CDR3 is TGCGCCAGCAAGTCCGGGTTCACTGAAGCTTTCTTT.

Here the CDR3 reads CASSPWGTGRGEQYF. DNA for the CDR3: TGTGCCAGCAGCCCGTGGGGGACAGGGCGAGGAGAGCAGTACTTC. The rearrangement uses TRBV9 and TRBJ2-7; the match to TRBD1 covers 9 bases. This CDR3 is 15 amino acids long. Germline V gene sequence: CDR1 SGDLS, CDR2 YYNGEE. The V and J ends lost 4 bases and 7 bases, in that order; junction bases with no gene match: 12.

This clone was detected only a few times. CDR3 in DNA: TGTGCCAGCAGCGTATCCACGGGACTAGCGGGGGGGCAGACCGGGGAGCTGTTTTTT. Translating gives CASSVSTGLAGGQTGELFF. The chain combines TRBV9 with TRBJ2-2; 16 positions agree with TRBD2. CDR1 SGDLS and CDR2 YYNGEE come from the germline V gene. V was clipped by 1 base and J by 5 bases; unmatched bases: 8. The CDR3 spans 19 residues.

This chain uses TRBV28 with TRBJ2-6; unclear D gene. The CDR3 contains 14 residues. Germline CDR1 reads MDHEN; CDR2 reads SYDVKM. Trimming cost V 5 bases and J 0 bases, with 5 bases left between them. CDR3 sequence (DNA): TGTGCCAGCAGTACGAGCTCTGGGGCCAACGTCCTGACTTTC. This translates into CASSTSSGANVLTF. The whole variable domain, remainder taken from reference TRBV28 and TRBJ2-6, is DVKVTQSSRYLVKRTGEKVFLECVQDMDHENMFWYRQDPGLGLRLIYFSYDVKMKEKGDIPEGYSVSREKKERFSLILESASTNQTSMYLCASSTSSGANVLTFGAGSRLTVL.

J is TRBJ2-7 and V is TRBV7-9, with D maybe TRBD2 (6 bases). This CDR3 comprises 13 residues. Trimming removed 3 bases from V and 3 bases from J, with 9 bases in between. Germline CDR1 reads SEHNR; CDR2 reads FQNEAQ (reference sequence). The CDR3 nucleotides read TGTGCCAGCAGCTTCGGGAGCCGCTACGAGCAGTACTTC. As protein: CASSFGSRYEQYF.

The chain combines TRBV5-1 with TRBJ2-3; no reliable D call. This CDR3 is built from 13 residues. Germline CDR1 reads SGHRS; CDR2 reads YFSETQ. The V and J ends lost 4 bases and 4 bases respectively, with 10 bases between them. CDR3 sequence (DNA): TGCGCCAGCAGCCCTGGATCCGCAGATACGCAGTATTTT. It yields the protein CASSPGSADTQYF. The variable domain in full, completed from reference TRBV5-1 and TRBJ2-3, reads KAGVTQTPRYLIKTRGQQVTLSCSPISGHRSVSWYQQTPGQGLQFLFEYFSETQRNKGNFPGRFSGRQFSNSRSEMNVSTLELGDSALYLCASSPGSADTQYFGPGTRLTVL.

The J gene is TRBJ2-7, the V gene TRBV7-6; 9 nucleotides line up with TRBD2. Germline V lookup: CDR1 SGHVS, CDR2 FNYEAQ. The CDR3 contains 16 residues. V shed 5 bases and J 1 base; nucleotides not matched to a gene: 9. CDR3 in amino acids: CASSLYPSGNSYEQYF. The CDR3 nucleotides read TGTGCCAGCAGCCTATATCCTAGCGGGAATTCCTACGAGCAGTACTTC.

CDR3 DNA sequence: TGTGCCAGCACTATCCGTTCCGGACTACAAGAGACCCAGTACTTC. Amino acids: CASTIRSGLQETQYF. The gene calls are TRBV7-2 and TRBJ2-5, with D tentatively TRBD2 (6 bases). The length of the CDR3 is 15 residues. Germline V gives CDR1 SGHTA, CDR2 FQGNSA. Trimming shortened V by 7 bases and J by 2 bases, and 17 bases separated the two germline ends. The full variable domain, completed using reference TRBV7-2 and TRBJ2-5, is GAGVSQSPSNKVTEKGKDVELRCDPISGHTALYWYRQSLGQGLEFLIYFQGNSAPDKSGLPSDRFSAERTGGSVSTLTIQRTQQEDSAVYLCASTIRSGLQETQYFGPGTRLLVL.

The chain joins TRBV29-1 to TRBJ2-1; either TRBD1 or TRBD2 may supply D (5 bases each). Germline V gene sequence: CDR1 SQVTM, CDR2 ANQGSEA. Trimming removed 5 bases from V and 4 bases from J, with 15 bases in between. The CDR3 is 14 residues long. CDR3 in amino acids: CSVPYGARYNEQFF. The CDR3 DNA sequence: TGCAGCGTTCCCTACGGGGCGAGGTACAATGAGCAGTTCTTC.

Points on this clone: This sample also contains other DNA sequences that code for the same CDR3. V usage is TRBV5-1 and J usage is TRBJ2-7; TRBD2 is a possible D gene (5 bases). V shed 1 base and J shed 0 bases, with 11 bases lying between them. This CDR3 has 15 amino acids. Per germline, CDR1 SGHRS and CDR2 YFSETQ. The CDR3 loop reads CASSLRDRSSYEQYF. The CDR3 DNA sequence: TGCGCCAGCAGCTTGCGGGATCGGTCCTCCTACGAGCAGTACTTC.

V and J are TRBV2 and TRBJ1-2; no reliable D call. V was trimmed by 2 bases and J by 2 bases, leaving 6 bases between them. This CDR3 contains 13 residues. CDR1 is SNHLY and CDR2 is FYNNEI in the germline V gene. The CDR3 nucleotides are TGTGCCAGCAGTGAACCCGGGAACTATGGCTACACCTTC. This codes for CASSEPGNYGYTF.

The rearrangement links TRBV5-1 to TRBJ2-1; TRBD1 or TRBD2 may be the D gene (6 bases each). Germline V CDR1 and CDR2: SGHRS, YFSETQ. The CDR3 extends over 14 amino acids. V was clipped by 2 bases and J by 7 bases, with 13 bases between them. The CDR3 region is CASSFAGGGNEQFF. Written as DNA, the CDR3 is TGCGCCAGCAGCTTCGCCGGGGGCGGGAATGAGCAGTTCTTC.

As regards this clone: Other DNA sequences in the same sample also yield this CDR3. The rearrangement joins TRBV7-2 to TRBJ2-1; TRBD2 is a possible D gene (7 bases). The length of the CDR3 is 15 residues. Germline V CDR1 and CDR2: SGHTA, FQGNSA. Trimming removed 1 base at V and 1 base at J, with 8 bases between. The CDR3 region is CASSLEGGSYNEQFF. In nucleotides, the CDR3 is TGTGCCAGCAGCTTAGAGGGGGGGTCCTACAATGAGCAGTTCTTC.

The gene calls are TRBV5-1 and TRBJ1-2; 9 bases line up with TRBD1. The CDR3 runs to 15 residues. V lost 4 bases and J lost 3; bases outside the gene matches: 7. Germline CDR1 SGHRS, CDR2 YFSETQ. Written as DNA, the CDR3 is TGCGCCAGCAGCACAACAGGGGGCGCCGACTATGGCTACACCTTC. It codes for CASSTTGGADYGYTF. The full variable domain, in which reference TRBV5-1 and TRBJ1-2 provide the parts outside the CDR3, is KAGVTQTPRYLIKTRGQQVTLSCSPISGHRSVSWYQQTPGQGLQFLFEYFSETQRNKGNFPGRFSGRQFSNSRSEMNVSTLELGDSALYLCASSTTGGADYGYTFGSGTRLTVV.

This chain links TRBV6-5 with TRBJ1-1; TRBD1 is a possible D gene (5 bases). Germline lookup yields CDR1 MNHEY and CDR2 SVGAGI. V lost 4 bases, J lost 8 bases, and 11 bases lay in between. This CDR3 has 12 residues. The CDR3 here is CASSSGTKEAFF. The CDR3 region has the DNA TGTGCCAGCAGTTCCGGGACCAAGGAAGCTTTCTTT.

V and J are TRBV19 and TRBJ1-1; no definite D call. The ends were cut back, 3 bases at V and 1 base at J, with 9 bases in the middle. CDR3 length: 14 residues. Germline V gene lookup returns CDR1 LNHDA and CDR2 SQIVND (reference sequence). Written as DNA, the CDR3 is TGTGCCAGTAGTATTAAGGTCACGAACACTGAAGCTTTCTTT. Amino acids: CASSIKVTNTEAFF.

The genes are TRBV11-3 and TRBJ2-6; no definite D call. The CDR3 spans 13 residues. Germline CDR1 and CDR2: SGHNT and YENEEA. V dropped 5 bases and J dropped 8 bases, with 10 bases sitting between them. Here the CDR3 reads CASSESETNVLTF. CDR3 coding DNA: TGTGCCAGCAGCGAATCGGAGACCAACGTCCTGACTTTC.

The chain joins TRBV19 to TRBJ2-2, with 7 nucleotides matching TRBD1. Germline values: CDR1 LNHDA, CDR2 SQIVND (reference sequence). The CDR3 totals 14 residues. J lost 4 bases, V lost 5 bases, and 4 bases had no gene match. The CDR3 DNA follows: TGTGCCAGTAGTTCCGACAGGGCCACCGGGGAGCTGTTTTTT. Translation: CASSSDRATGELFF.

The chain couples TRBV18 to TRBJ1-2; maybe TRBD1 (5 bases). The CDR3 is 14 residues long. In germline, CDR1 is KGHSH, CDR2 LQKENI. Trimming stripped 8 bases from V and 2 bases from J, with 15 bases between. In DNA form, the CDR3 reads TGTGCCAGCACCTCCGGGGCTTTAAACTATGGCTACACCTTC. This gives the protein CASTSGALNYGYTF.